Listed below are T cell receptor beta chains from one sample, sequenced in a study of T cell responses to AZD1222 COVID-19 vaccine. The data were produced by immunoSEQ multiplex PCR, yet TCRdb's version contains in-frame clones alone and is incomplete. There are 120,000 or so clones in the sample; 90% occur only once, and about 4.2% lies in the top ten. The source was peripheral blood, collected on day 0 of MenACWY control vaccination. These receptor sequences come from an adult in good health. The CDR3 runs from the conserved cysteine through the conserved F or W. The D gene is left open where the match is weak. Clone size is not always given. Where it is, it says once, few, many or a class for expanded clones.

TRBV6-5,TRBD1,TRBJ2-7,few,CASSYRDRDTYEQYF,TGTGCCAGCAGTTACCGGGACAGGGACACCTACGAGCAGTACTTC
TRBV4-1,TRBD2,TRBJ2-7,NA,CASSQDKGLVPYVEQYF,TGCGCCAGCAGCCAAGATAAGGGACTAGTACCTTACGTGGAGCAGTACTTC
TRBV19,TRBD1,TRBJ1-4,NA,CASSDPTGQGGEKLFF,TGTGCCAGTAGTGACCCCACGGGACAGGGAGGGGAAAAACTGTTTTTT
TRBV4-1,NA,TRBJ1-1,once,CASSPRIEGGVEAFF,TGCGCCAGCAGCCCCCGGATTGAGGGAGGGGTTGAAGCTTTCTTT
TRBV27,TRBD1,TRBJ1-1,NA,CASSRTGGTEAFF,TGTGCCAGCAGTCGGACAGGGGGCACTGAAGCTTTCTTT
TRBV6-1,NA,TRBJ1-1,NA,CASSEQVGQVGTEAFF,TGTGCCAGCAGTGAACAAGTTGGACAAGTCGGGACTGAAGCTTTCTTT
TRBV28,NA,TRBJ1-2,NA,CASSLLRELYGYTF,TGTGCCAGCAGTTTATTGAGGGAGCTCTATGGCTACACCTTC
TRBV10-3,TRBD2,TRBJ2-1,NA,CATKTSGGDNEQFF,TGTGCCACGAAGACTAGCGGGGGTGACAATGAGCAGTTCTTC
TRBV5-4,NA,TRBJ1-4,NA,CASSPGPLAEKLFF,TGTGCCAGCAGCCCTGGACCCCTGGCTGAAAAACTGTTTTTT
TRBV5-1,NA,TRBJ1-1,once,CASSIRTRKMNTEAFF,TGCGCCAGCAGCATACGGACCCGAAAAATGAACACTGAAGCTTTCTTT
TRBV19,NA,TRBJ1-5,NA,CASSMDSYQPQHF,TGTGCCAGTAGTATGGACAGCTATCAGCCCCAGCATTTT
TRBV15,NA,TRBJ2-1,NA,CATSREDEQFF,TGTGCCACCAGCAGGGAGGATGAGCAGTTCTTC
TRBV9,NA,TRBJ2-1,NA,CASSTPGAAQMNEQFF,TGTGCCAGCAGCACCCCCGGGGCGGCCCAGATGAATGAGCAGTTCTTC
TRBV6-2/TRBV6-3,NA,TRBJ1-5,NA,CASSPTENQPQHF,TGTGCCAGCAGTCCGACAGAGAATCAGCCCCAGCATTTT
TRBV6-1,TRBD1,TRBJ2-7,NA,CASSEAGETGSSYEQYF,TGTGCCAGCAGTGAAGCAGGGGAGACAGGGAGCTCCTACGAGCAGTACTTC
TRBV27,NA,TRBJ1-6,NA,CASSLGFGSPLHF,TGTGCCAGCAGTTTAGGGTTCGGATCACCCCTCCACTTT
TRBV24-1,TRBD1,TRBJ2-2,NA,CATSDPSTGSLPSTNTGELFF,TGTGCCACCAGTGACCCCTCGACAGGGTCTCTTCCCTCTACTAACACCGGGGAGCTGTTTTTT
TRBV18,NA,TRBJ1-5,NA,CASSPRDRNQPQHF,TGTGCCAGCTCACCAAGGGACCGCAATCAGCCCCAGCATTTT
TRBV24-1,TRBD1,TRBJ2-3,NA,CATSRQGSPADTQYF,TGTGCCACCAGTAGACAGGGGTCCCCCGCAGATACGCAGTATTTT
TRBV28,NA,TRBJ2-7,NA,CASRFSGSYEQYF,TGTGCCAGCAGATTTAGCGGCTCCTACGAGCAGTACTTC
TRBV4-2,TRBD2,TRBJ2-7,NA,CASSQDHGGSDEQYF,TGTGCCAGCAGCCAAGATCATGGCGGGAGTGACGAGCAGTACTTC
TRBV6-4,NA,TRBJ1-2,NA,CAKKDGYARYGYTF,TGTGCCAAAAAGGACGGCTATGCCCGCTATGGCTACACCTTC
TRBV13,NA,TRBJ1-2,NA,CASSAGSLGYTF,TGTGCCAGCAGCGCCGGGAGCCTGGGCTACACCTTC
TRBV7-2,NA,TRBJ1-6,NA,CASSFANSPLHF,TGTGCCAGCAGCTTTGCGAATTCACCCCTCCACTTT
TRBV27,NA,TRBJ1-6,NA,CASSLSAGPPFSSYNSPLHF,TGTGCCAGCAGTTTATCGGCAGGGCCTCCCTTTAGCTCCTATAATTCACCCCTCCACTTT
TRBV2,NA,TRBJ1-5,few,CASSVLQGNQPQHF,TGTGCCAGCAGTGTACTACAGGGAAATCAGCCCCAGCATTTT
TRBV7-3,TRBD2,TRBJ2-3,NA,CASSLMAGVSTDTQYF,TGTGCCAGCAGCTTAATGGCGGGAGTGAGCACAGATACGCAGTATTTT
TRBV4-3,TRBD1,TRBJ1-5,NA,CASSQEGTGPFVPQHF,TGCGCCAGCAGCCAAGAGGGGACAGGGCCCTTTGTGCCCCAGCATTTT
TRBV7-2,TRBD2,TRBJ2-1,NA,CASSQRALAGGRYNEQFF,TGTGCCAGCAGCCAAAGGGCCCTAGCGGGGGGACGCTACAATGAGCAGTTCTTC
TRBV4-3,TRBD2,TRBJ2-3,NA,CASSQEISGGKSTDTQYF,TGCGCCAGCAGCCAAGAGATTAGCGGGGGGAAAAGCACAGATACGCAGTATTTT
TRBV2,TRBD2,TRBJ2-5,NA,CASTFDSGRLYQETQYF,TGTGCCAGCACCTTCGATAGCGGGAGACTGTACCAAGAGACCCAGTACTTC
TRBV21-1,NA,TRBJ2-3,NA,CASTEGPRTDTQYF,TGTGCCAGCACGGAGGGGCCTCGCACAGATACGCAGTATTTT
TRBV4-1,NA,TRBJ2-3,once,CASSQLASDTQYF,TGCGCCAGCAGTCAACTAGCTTCAGATACGCAGTATTTT
TRBV10-3,NA,TRBJ2-7,NA,CAIRDSTYEQYF,TGTGCCATCAGGGACAGTACCTACGAGCAGTACTTC
TRBV27,NA,TRBJ2-3,NA,CASSPPTDTQYF,TGTGCCAGCAGTCCACCCACAGATACGCAGTATTTT
TRBV28,TRBD2,TRBJ2-5,NA,CASSLSASGKETQYF,TGTGCCAGCAGTTTATCTGCTAGCGGCAAAGAGACCCAGTACTTC
TRBV4-1,NA,TRBJ2-7,few,CASSHGTEGEQYF,TGCGCCAGCAGCCACGGGACCGAGGGGGAGCAGTACTTC
TRBV4-1,NA,TRBJ2-5,NA,CASSPQSQGWGETQYF,TGCGCCAGCAGCCCCCAATCTCAGGGCTGGGGAGAGACCCAGTACTTC
TRBV20-1,NA,TRBJ1-3,once,CSASRGASRSSGNTIYF,TGCAGTGCTAGTCGGGGGGCCAGCAGATCCTCTGGAAACACCATATATTTT
TRBV28,NA,TRBJ1-6,NA,CASSLRRYDNSPLHF,TGTGCCAGCAGCCTACGTAGGTACGATAATTCACCCCTCCACTTT
TRBV18,NA,TRBJ2-5,once,CASSPRWGRETQYF,TGTGCCAGCTCACCACGATGGGGCCGGGAGACCCAGTACTTC
TRBV28,NA,TRBJ1-5,NA,CASSLRVMSQHF,TGTGCCAGCAGTTTAAGAGTCATGTCCCAGCATTTT
TRBV4-3,NA,TRBJ2-3,few,CASSQDASTATDTQYF,TGCGCCAGCAGCCAAGATGCCAGTACGGCAACAGATACGCAGTATTTT